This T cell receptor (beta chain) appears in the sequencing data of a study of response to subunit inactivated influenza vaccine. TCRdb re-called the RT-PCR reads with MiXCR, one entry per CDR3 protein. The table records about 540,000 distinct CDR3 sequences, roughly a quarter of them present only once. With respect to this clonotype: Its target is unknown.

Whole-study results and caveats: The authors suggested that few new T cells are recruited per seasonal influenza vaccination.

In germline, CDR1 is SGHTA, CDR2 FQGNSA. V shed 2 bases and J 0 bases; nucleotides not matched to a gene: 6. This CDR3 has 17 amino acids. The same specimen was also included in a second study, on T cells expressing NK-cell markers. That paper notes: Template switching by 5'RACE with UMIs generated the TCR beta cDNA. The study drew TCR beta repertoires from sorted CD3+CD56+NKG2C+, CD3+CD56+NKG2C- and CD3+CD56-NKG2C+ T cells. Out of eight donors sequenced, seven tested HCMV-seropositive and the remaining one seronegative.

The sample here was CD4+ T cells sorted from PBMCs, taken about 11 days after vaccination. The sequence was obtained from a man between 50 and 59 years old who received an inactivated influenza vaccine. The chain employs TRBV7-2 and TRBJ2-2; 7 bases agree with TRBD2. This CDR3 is CASSLQRGNANTGELFF. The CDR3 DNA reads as TGTGCCAGCAGCTTACAGCGGGGCAACGCGAACACCGGGGAGCTGTTTTTT.